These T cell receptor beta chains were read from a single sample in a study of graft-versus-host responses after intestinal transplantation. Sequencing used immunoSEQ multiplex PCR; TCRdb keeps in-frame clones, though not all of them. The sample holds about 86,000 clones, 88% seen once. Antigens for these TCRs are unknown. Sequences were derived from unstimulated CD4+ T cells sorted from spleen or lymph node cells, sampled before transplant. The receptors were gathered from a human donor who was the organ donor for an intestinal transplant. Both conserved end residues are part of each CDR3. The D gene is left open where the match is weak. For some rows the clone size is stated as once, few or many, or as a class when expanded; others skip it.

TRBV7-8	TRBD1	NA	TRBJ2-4	CASSLSDRGSLARAKNIQYF	TGTGCCAGCAGCTTATCGGACAGGGGATCATTAGCTAGGGCCAAAAACATTCAGTACTTC
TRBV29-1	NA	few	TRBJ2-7	CSVIQGKKQYF	TGCAGCGTTATACAGGGTAAGAAGCAGTACTTC
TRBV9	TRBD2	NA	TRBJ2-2	CASSVGLAGASGELFF	TGTGCCAGCAGCGTAGGGCTAGCGGGAGCCTCTGGGGAGCTGTTTTTT
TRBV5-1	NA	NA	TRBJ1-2	CASSLQPNANYGYTF	TGCGCCAGCAGCTTACAGCCTAATGCGAACTATGGCTACACCTTC
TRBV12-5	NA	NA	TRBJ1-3	CASGLAPPYGNTIYF	TGTGCTAGTGGTTTAGCCCCCCCTTATGGAAACACCATATATTTT
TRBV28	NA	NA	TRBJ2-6	CASSGGTSGANVLTF	TGTGCCAGCAGTGGGGGGACGTCCGGGGCCAACGTCCTGACTTTC
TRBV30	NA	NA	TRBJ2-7	CAWSVAQRSYEQYF	TGTGCCTGGAGTGTAGCCCAGCGCTCCTACGAGCAGTACTTC
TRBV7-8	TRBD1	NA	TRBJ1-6	CATTGGLLSPLHF	TGTGCCACTACAGGGGGCCTCCTCTCACCCCTCCACTTT
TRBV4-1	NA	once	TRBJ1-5	CASSQSETANQPQHF	TGCGCCAGCAGCCAATCGGAAACAGCTAATCAGCCCCAGCATTTT
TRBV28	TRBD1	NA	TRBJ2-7	CASSFRDRPIREQYF	TGTGCCAGCAGTTTTCGGGACAGGCCAATACGAGAGCAGTACTTC
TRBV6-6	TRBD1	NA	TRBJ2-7	CASKPGTGPYEQYF	TGTGCCAGTAAACCCGGGACAGGGCCCTACGAGCAGTACTTC
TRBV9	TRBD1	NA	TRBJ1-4	CASSVSGGSNEKLFF	TGTGCCAGCAGCGTTTCAGGGGGGTCGAATGAAAAACTGTTTTTT
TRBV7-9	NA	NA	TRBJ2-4	CASSPHEAKNIQYF	TGTGCCAGCAGTCCGCATGAGGCTAAAAACATTCAGTACTTC
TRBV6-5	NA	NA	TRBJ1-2	CASSSRDYYGYTF	TGTGCCAGCAGTAGCCGGGATTACTATGGCTACACCTTC